This T cell receptor beta chain was observed in a study of cytomegalovirus exposure and HLA in healthy donors. Study-level points and caveats: Reports showed the classifier diagnosing cytomegalovirus status with high specificity and sensitivity. The authors enumerated 164 TCR beta chains as linked to cytomegalovirus.

In the case of this clone: No antigen is known for it.

The method was immunoSEQ multiplex PCR; TCRdb's version includes in-frame clones alone and lacks a portion of them. This sample carries a few hundred thousand clones, around 91% of them seen once, and the ten largest clones take around 3.3%. The V gene lost 5 bases and the J gene lost 6 bases, with 14 bases spanning the gap. Germline CDR1 reads SGHTA; CDR2 reads FQGTGA. The CDR3 consists of 14 residues. The specimen sequenced was PBMCs. V and J are TRBV7-3 and TRBJ2-1; D is possibly TRBD1 or TRBD2 (5 bases each). This sequence was found in a woman aged 30 to 39 in good health and CMV-seronegative. Written as DNA, the CDR3 is TGTGCCAGCAGCCCGTCGACTGGGGGCAATGAGCAGTTCTTC. Translated, it gives CASSPSTGGNEQFF.